This entry lists 17 T cell receptor beta chains sequenced from one sample in a study of blood T cell repertoires in COVID-19. Profiled with immunoSEQ multiplex PCR; TCRdb holds only in-frame clones, not every one. The table lists about 35,000 clones, roughly 85% of them singletons. Sequencing was performed on peripheral blood. The source of these receptors is a man aged 60 to 69 with active or convalescent COVID-19.

The V call is TRBV30, the J call TRBJ1-1; D ambiguous. This CDR3 has 12 residues. Per germline, CDR1 GTSNPN and CDR2 SVGIG (reference sequence). V lost 2 bases and J lost 3, with 7 bases in between. DNA for the CDR3: TGTGCCTGGAGTTCACAGTACACTGAAGCTTTCTTT. Its protein product is CAWSSQYTEAFF.

This chain uses TRBV29-1 with TRBJ1-2; D gene unclear. The CDR3 consists of 14 residues. Germline assignment: CDR1 SQVTM and CDR2 ANQGSEA. With 7 bases removed from V and 0 bases from J, the gap between germline ends came to 15 bases. CDR3 amino acids: CSASRFSTNYGYTF. The CDR3 nucleotides are TGCAGCGCCTCTCGGTTTTCTACTAACTATGGCTACACCTTC.

In DNA, the CDR3 is TGTGCCAGCAGTTCGGGTTTTTACACTGAAGCTTTCTTT. Its protein product is CASSSGFYTEAFF. The chain is built from TRBV6-5 and TRBJ1-1; D remains unclear. Germline assignment: CDR1 MNHEY and CDR2 SVGAGI. V was clipped by 4 bases and J by 3 bases, with 9 bases between them. This CDR3 comprises 13 residues.

V is TRBV28 and J is TRBJ2-3, with D possibly being TRBD2 (6 bases). Trimming took off 6 bases at V and 4 bases at J, with 8 bases between the two ends. Germline V gene lookup returns CDR1 MDHEN and CDR2 SYDVKM. The CDR3 has 12 amino acids. CDR3 sequence (DNA): TGTGCCAGCAGCAGACTAGCAGATACGCAGTATTTT. Protein product: CASSRLADTQYF.

The CDR3 loop is CASSLAAGKGHEQYV. The CDR3 nucleotides are TGTGCCAGCAGCTTGGCCGCAGGGAAAGGACACGAGCAGTACGTC. The chain uses TRBV5-4 and TRBJ2-7; D perhaps matches TRBD1 (5 bases). The CDR3 totals 15 residues. V was pared by 0 bases and J by 5 bases, with 15 bases between. Per the germline V gene, CDR1 is SGHNT and CDR2 is YYREEE (reference sequence).

The V and J genes are TRBV28 and TRBJ2-2; 10 nucleotides align to TRBD2. The V and J ends lost 5 bases and 5 bases, in that order; junction bases with no gene match: 11. Per germline, CDR1 MDHEN and CDR2 SYDVKM. This CDR3 has 17 amino acids. CDR3 sequence (DNA): TGTGCCAGCAGTCTCTCGGGACTAGCGATGCGTACCGGGGAGCTGTTTTTT. Translating it yields CASSLSGLAMRTGELFF.

The chain employs TRBV3-1 (or the pseudogene TRBV3-2) and TRBJ1-2, with D unclear. The length of the CDR3 is 14 residues. Germline values: CDR1 LGHDT, CDR2 YNNKEL (reference sequence). The germline V and J ends were trimmed by 0 bases and 6 bases, with 11 bases remaining between them. In DNA, the CDR3 is TGTGCCAGCAGCCAAGATGCCGGGAATAATGGCTACACCTTC. Protein: CASSQDAGNNGYTF.

The gene calls are TRBV6-1 and TRBJ1-2; D is uncertain. This CDR3 is built from 14 residues. Trimming took 1 base from V and 8 from J, leaving 14 bases between them. Germline CDR1 is MNHNS and CDR2 is SASEGT. CDR3 sequence reads: CASSEVKGGGGYTF. CDR3 nucleotides: TGTGCCAGCAGTGAAGTAAAGGGTGGAGGGGGCTACACCTTC.

In its sample, this clone was seen a few times. V is TRBV6-8 and J is TRBJ2-1, with TRBD1 matching 11 bases. The junction had 7 bases not matched to a gene; V was cut back by 5 bases and J by 7 bases. The CDR3 totals 15 residues. Germline V gene sequence: CDR1 MNHGY, CDR2 SAAAGT. In DNA, the CDR3 is TGTGCCAGCAGTCGGACAGGGGGCAAAACTAATGAGCAGTTCTTC. Protein: CASSRTGGKTNEQFF.

The CDR3, as DNA: TGTGCCAGCTCACAGAGGACAGGGGAGGCGAATTCACCCCTCCACTTT. Translation gives CASSQRTGEANSPLHF. The chain joins TRBV18 to TRBJ1-6; 9 bases are shared with TRBD1. CDR1 is KGHSH and CDR2 is LQKENI in the germline V gene. Losses at the gene ends were 4 bases for V and 7 bases for J; bases not matched to a gene: 8. The length of the CDR3 is 16 residues.

The V gene is TRBV7-8, the J gene TRBJ1-3, with D perhaps matching TRBD1 (5 bases). The CDR3 contains 17 residues. The ends were cut back, 0 bases at V and 0 bases at J, with 12 bases in the middle. Germline values: CDR1 SGHVS, CDR2 FQNEAQ. CDR3 sequence (DNA): TGTGCCAGCAGCTTAGCGTTGGGCAGGGCCTCTGGAAACACCATATATTTT. It is translated as CASSLALGRASGNTIYF.

The genes are TRBV3-1 (or the pseudogene TRBV3-2) and TRBJ2-1; TRBD2 agrees at 7 bases. The CDR3 length is 14 residues. Trimming took 1 base from V and 13 from J; bases not matched to a gene: 10. Germline CDR1 reads LGHDT; CDR2 reads YNNKEL (reference sequence). The CDR3 region is CASSQGSGEGSQFF. DNA for the CDR3: TGTGCCAGCAGCCAAGGATCGGGGGAGGGATCACAGTTCTTC.

J is TRBJ1-3 and V is TRBV2, with D maybe TRBD1 (5 bases). Trimming took off 7 bases at V and 0 bases at J, with 10 bases between the two ends. The CDR3 length is 14 residues. Germline-derived CDR1 and CDR2 are SNHLY and FYNNEI. This CDR3 is CASNADSSGNTIYF. The CDR3 DNA follows: TGTGCCAGCAACGCAGACAGCTCTGGAAACACCATATATTTT.

The chain joins TRBV21-1 to TRBJ2-7; the D call TRBD2 from the table was never checked on the DNA. TRBV21-1 is reported as a pseudogene. This CDR3 spans 19 amino acids. The CDR3 here is CASSKDLIAGRVRSYEQYV. CDR3 nucleotide sequence: TGTGCCAGCAGCAAAGACCTCATCGCGGGAAGGGTACGCTCCTACGAGCAGTACGTC.

This chain links TRBV20-1 with TRBJ1-5; possible D gene TRBD1, 5 bases. V was clipped by 7 bases and J by 5 bases, with 6 bases between them. In germline, CDR1 is DFQATT, CDR2 SNEGSKA (reference sequence). There are 10 residues in the CDR3. CDR3: CSVGDQPQHF. The CDR3 region has the DNA TGCAGTGTAGGGGATCAGCCCCAGCATTTT.

J is TRBJ1-2 and V is TRBV6-5; 7 bases fit TRBD1. The germline V gene encodes CDR1 MNHEY and CDR2 SVGAGI. CDR3 length: 15 amino acids. Unmatched junction bases numbered 8, after V lost 5 bases and J lost 2 bases. DNA of the CDR3: TGTGCCAGCAGTCGACAGGGAGTTATGAACTATGGCTACACCTTC. Encoded protein: CASSRQGVMNYGYTF.

The chain has TRBV3-1 (or the pseudogene TRBV3-2) and TRBJ2-5; 10 bases agree with TRBD2. Germline-derived CDR1 and CDR2 are LGHDT and YNNKEL (reference sequence). Trimming cost V 6 bases and J 2 bases; bases outside gene matches: 6. There are 15 residues in the CDR3. CDR3 nucleotides: TGTGCCAGCAGAGTTCTAGCGGGGGTACAAGAGACCCAGTACTTC. Its protein product is CASRVLAGVQETQYF.